This entry is about one TCR beta chain. The entry originates in a study of control samples from healthy donors and cancer patients. Libraries were prepared by immunoSEQ multiplex PCR; TCRdb keeps only in-frame clonotypes and omits some of them. Of roughly 170,000 clones in the sample, 75% to 95% were seen once. Germline loops: CDR1 MNHEY, CDR2 SMNVEV (reference sequence). CDR3 length: 20 residues. The V gene lost 5 bases and the J gene lost 5 bases, with 33 bases spanning the gap. Sequencing was performed on blood. The sequence came from a woman in her thirties or forties in good health. The chain is built from TRBV27 and TRBJ2-5; D assignment may be TRBD1 or TRBD2 (7 bases each). In DNA, the CDR3 is TGTGCCAGCAGTCCCCTACCCGGCAGGGGGGGGCTCTCTACTTCCGAGACCCAGTACTTC. It translates to CASSPLPGRGGLSTSETQYF.